This TCR beta chain stems from a study of shared T cell receptors in the human thymus (dated by TCRdb to 2020 to 2022). In the study overall: The study examined how the human thymus generates shared, self-reactive T-cell receptor alpha chains.

For CDR1 and CDR2, the germline V gene (reference sequence) lists LNHNV and YYDKDF. The trim is 0 bases for V and 7 bases for J, with a gap of 19 bases between the germline ends. The cysteine opens and the phenylalanine closes a CDR3 of 17 amino acids. Here the CDR3 DNA is all that survives: 51 bases in frame from base 1. About this clone: The antigen this receptor binds is unknown. No much larger clone is present one base from it, and per-base qualities are unavailable.

Receptors were amplified or captured by the immunoSEQ multiplex PCR assay. TCRdb provides this immuneACCESS table in a form limited to in-frame rearrangements. Some clones are lacking; in checked studies, under half of them reflect an unresolved V gene, and why the rest are absent is not known. For this sample the table gives some 760,000 clones, of which approximately 85% were detected only once. Around 0.0099% of the sample comes from the top ten. These data were also filed under a second study, of human thymus T cells. The second source states: The donors were immunologically healthy infants in Finland who had open corrective cardiac surgery for congenital heart defects. Thymus tissue was obtained as surgical resects removed during corrective cardiac surgery. V and J gene segment usage appeared biased in both thymic and peripheral blood repertoires. The related research found that thymic TCR repertoires overlapped highly between unrelated individuals. TCR alpha and beta repertoires from seven to nine infant thymus samples and four related peripheral blood samples were characterized in the study. Donor ages ranging from about 7 to 244 days were recorded, and 5 or 6 male and a couple of female infants were included in the cohort. Thymocytes were freed from the tissue by mechanical means and kept at -70 degrees C as pellets of roughly 9.5-31 million cells. A QIAsymphony instrument was used to extract genomic DNA from the frozen cell pellets. Using the immunoSEQ multiplex PCR assay, the TCRB and TCRAD loci were amplified from a standardized quantity of quality-controlled genomic DNA. The V(D)J region was spanned by amplicons of a length sufficient to cover the CDR3 and to identify V and J genes. The commercial immunoSEQ service was used to sequence amplicons on an Illumina platform. Primer bias and sequencing errors were corrected using previously described methods, and TCRAD and TCRB definitions followed the IMGT database. immunoSEQ Analyzer 3.0 and VDJTools were used for repertoire analysis, which covered basic statistics, V/J segment usage, diversity estimates, rarefaction and pairwise overlap. Chao1, ChaoE, Efron-Thisted, Shannon and inverse Simpson indices were used to estimate diversity, which was also estimated on datasets down-sampled to the smallest sample. Repertoire overlap was determined by strict matching of CDR3 nucleotide sequence, V gene and J gene, and Jaccard-based multidimensional scaling clustering was applied. Thymus samples yielded on average approximately 840,000 unique TCRB clonotypes, compared with around 91,000 from blood samples.

What was sequenced was thymocytes. The clonotype comes from a girl under three years old with a congenital heart defect. Donor details come from another sample of the same person, matched by shared clones. The rearrangement joined TRBV15 to TRBJ1-5, with an unclear D gene assignment. The CDR3 reads as follows: CATSRDGRRGPKQPQHF. At the DNA level, the sequence is TGTGCCACCAGCAGAGATGGGAGGCGCGGCCCAAAGCAGCCCCAGCATTTT. When the CDR3 is completed using the reference TRBV15 and TRBJ1-5 genes on either side, the full variable domain is DAMVIQNPRYQVTQFGKPVTLSCSQTLNHNVMYWYQQKSSQAPKLLFHYYDKDFNNEADTPDNFQSRRPNTSFCFLDIRSPGLGDTAMYLCATSRDGRRGPKQPQHFGDGTRLSIL.